The source of this T cell receptor beta chain is a study of T cell repertoires in cytomegalovirus infection. Across the whole study: The public TCR beta signatures pointed to both CMV infection and matching HLA type.

The J segment lost 14 bases and the V segment lost 3 bases, leaving 11 bases of the junction unmatched. The CDR3 sequence is 14 residues long. CDR1 is MNHNS and CDR2 is SASEGT in the germline V gene. Study-wide results and limits: Summed frequency of public TCR beta families distinguished CMV carriers with the relevant HLA. CMV-specific TCR beta clonotypes restricted by HLA-C were the ones dominating the ex vivo response.

TCRdb re-analysed the reads in MiXCR, keeping a single row per CDR3 protein. The top ten hold roughly 2.9% of the sample, which has around 740,000 distinct CDR3 sequences, 35% seen once. About this clonotype itself: Its antigen is unidentified.

The chain recombines TRBV6-1 with TRBJ2-1; 9 bases line up with TRBD2. This receptor was obtained from a human donor in good health (CMV status not recorded). Some clones in this sample may be carry-over from other donors' samples. Input material: PBMCs. CDR3 residues: CASSEVVLAGREFF. The DNA of the CDR3 is TGTGCCAGCAGTGAGGTTGTCCTAGCGGGGCGGGAGTTCTTC.